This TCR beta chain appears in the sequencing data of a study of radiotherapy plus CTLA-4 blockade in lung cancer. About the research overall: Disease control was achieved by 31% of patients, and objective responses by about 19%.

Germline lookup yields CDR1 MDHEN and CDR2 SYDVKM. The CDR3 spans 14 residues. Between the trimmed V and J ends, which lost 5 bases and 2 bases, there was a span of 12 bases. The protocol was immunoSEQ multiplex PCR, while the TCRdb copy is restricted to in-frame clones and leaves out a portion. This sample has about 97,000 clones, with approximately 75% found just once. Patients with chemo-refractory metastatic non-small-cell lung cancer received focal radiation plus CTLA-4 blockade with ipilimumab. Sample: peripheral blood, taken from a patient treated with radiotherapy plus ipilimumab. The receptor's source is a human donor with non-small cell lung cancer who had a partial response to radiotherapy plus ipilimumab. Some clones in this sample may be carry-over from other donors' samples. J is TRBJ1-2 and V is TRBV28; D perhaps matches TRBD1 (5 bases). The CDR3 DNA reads TGTGCCAGCAGTCTAGGGGTCGCAAACTATGGCTACACCTTC. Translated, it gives CASSLGVANYGYTF.